The clone carrying this TCR beta chain was seen more than once but under ten times. V was cut by 2 bases and J by 7 bases, with 15 bases left in between. Germline V gives CDR1 SGHTA, CDR2 FQGNSA. The CDR3 totals 14 residues. These data originate in a study of response to subunit inactivated influenza vaccine. TCRdb re-called the RT-PCR reads with MiXCR, one entry per CDR3 protein. This sample has roughly 550,000 distinct CDR3 sequences, with approximately 20% found just once. These sequences were also reported in another study, on T cells expressing NK-cell markers. This second study notes: Researchers built TCR beta cDNA using 5'RACE template switching with UMIs.

The TCR originated in a man aged 50-60 years who received an inactivated influenza vaccine. V gene TRBV7-2 combines with J gene TRBJ2-7; TRBD1 might be the D (5 bases). The starting material was CD4+ T cells sorted from PBMCs, obtained approximately 12 days after vaccination. CDR3 sequence: CASSLKAGSGEQYF. For the CDR3, the DNA is TGTGCCAGCAGCTTAAAGGCAGGGTCAGGGGAGCAGTACTTC.